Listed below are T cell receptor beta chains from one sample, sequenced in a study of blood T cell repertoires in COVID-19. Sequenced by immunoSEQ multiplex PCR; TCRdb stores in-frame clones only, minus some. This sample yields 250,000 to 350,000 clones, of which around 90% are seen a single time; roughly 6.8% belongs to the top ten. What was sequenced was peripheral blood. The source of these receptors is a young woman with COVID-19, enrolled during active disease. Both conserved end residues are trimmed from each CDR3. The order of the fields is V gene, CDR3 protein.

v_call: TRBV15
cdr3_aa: ATSRDQTEAF

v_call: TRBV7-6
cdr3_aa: ASSLGTGPESSYEQY

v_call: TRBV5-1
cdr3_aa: ASSFSGSTYNEQF

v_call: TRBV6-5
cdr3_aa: ASSYRESGDNEQF

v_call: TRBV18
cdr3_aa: ASSPSGQGSTDTQY

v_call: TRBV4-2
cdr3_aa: ASSQDPTPGQRETQY

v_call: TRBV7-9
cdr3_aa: ASTKTSGLGTYEQY

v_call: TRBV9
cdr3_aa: ASSPVSYGDEQY

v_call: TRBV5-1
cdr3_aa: ASSLGGRGPGYGYT

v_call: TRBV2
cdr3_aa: ASSDRDRAYQETQY

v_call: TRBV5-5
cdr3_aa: ASSSTGTGGNTIY

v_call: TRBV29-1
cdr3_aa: SGTGRGYNEQF

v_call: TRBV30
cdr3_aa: AWKVGQERYYGYT

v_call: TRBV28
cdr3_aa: ASSSYRGDSPLH

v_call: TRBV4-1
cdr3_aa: ASSQDMWGGRGNIQY

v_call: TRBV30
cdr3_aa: AWDKGQSSGNTIY

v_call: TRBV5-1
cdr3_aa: ASSSGLAAYQETQY

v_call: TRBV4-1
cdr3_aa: ASSQLQGASNQPQH

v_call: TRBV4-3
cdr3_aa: ASSQDRDRSLYEQY

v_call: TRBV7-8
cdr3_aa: ASSLDRGEKLF

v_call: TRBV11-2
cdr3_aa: ASSSSGRAVDTQY

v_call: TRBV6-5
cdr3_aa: ASSYNGGAGGTEAF

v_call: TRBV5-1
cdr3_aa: ASSLLQNTGELF

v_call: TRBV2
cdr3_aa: ASRQEIQESYGYT

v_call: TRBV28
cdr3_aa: ASSGRDRGRMGGELF

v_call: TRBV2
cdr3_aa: ASTKGGDYGYT

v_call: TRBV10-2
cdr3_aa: ASSGPGREDLAKNIQY

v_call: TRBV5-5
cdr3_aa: ASSSRTGDSPLH

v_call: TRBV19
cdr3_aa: ASSVSGAVNTDTQY

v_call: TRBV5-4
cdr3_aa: ASSSSTGAGRGYT

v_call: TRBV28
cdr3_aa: ASSSPGGEGTTDTQY

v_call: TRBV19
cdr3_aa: ASSRGPRGTEAF

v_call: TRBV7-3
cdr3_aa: ASSLYGGLTYNEQF

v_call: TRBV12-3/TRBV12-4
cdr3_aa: ATYREANEKLF

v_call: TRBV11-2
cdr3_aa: ASSVNSGSMEQY

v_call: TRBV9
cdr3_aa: ASSVALGLYEQY

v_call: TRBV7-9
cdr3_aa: ASSSGLGRNEQY

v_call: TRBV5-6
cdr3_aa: ASSLALTGTNTEAF

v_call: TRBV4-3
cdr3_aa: ASSRHGGANTEAF

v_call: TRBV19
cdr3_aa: ASQGVGSYEQY

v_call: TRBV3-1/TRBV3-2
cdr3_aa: ASSRSPLGNTIY

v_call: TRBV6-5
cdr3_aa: ASSSGTATNEKLF

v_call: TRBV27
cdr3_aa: ASSLSRGAGYT

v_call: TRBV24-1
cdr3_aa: ATSETGTRLL

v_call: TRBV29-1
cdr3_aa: SVDTTGKTEAF